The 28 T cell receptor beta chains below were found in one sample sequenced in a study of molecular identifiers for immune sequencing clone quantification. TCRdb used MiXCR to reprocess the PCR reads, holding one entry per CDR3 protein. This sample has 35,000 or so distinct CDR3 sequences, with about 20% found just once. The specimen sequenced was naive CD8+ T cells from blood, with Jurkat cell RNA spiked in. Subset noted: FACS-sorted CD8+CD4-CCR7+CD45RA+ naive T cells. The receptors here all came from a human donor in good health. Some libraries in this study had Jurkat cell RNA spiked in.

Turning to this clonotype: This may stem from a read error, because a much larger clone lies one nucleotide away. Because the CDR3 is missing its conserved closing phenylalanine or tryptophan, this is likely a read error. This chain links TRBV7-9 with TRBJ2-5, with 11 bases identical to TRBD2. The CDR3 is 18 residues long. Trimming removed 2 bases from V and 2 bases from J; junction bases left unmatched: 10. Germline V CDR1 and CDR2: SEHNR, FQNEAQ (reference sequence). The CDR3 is CASSLSLTSGVPQETQYL. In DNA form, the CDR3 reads TGTGCCAGCAGCTTAAGTCTGACTAGCGGGGTACCTCAAGAGACCCAGTACCTC.

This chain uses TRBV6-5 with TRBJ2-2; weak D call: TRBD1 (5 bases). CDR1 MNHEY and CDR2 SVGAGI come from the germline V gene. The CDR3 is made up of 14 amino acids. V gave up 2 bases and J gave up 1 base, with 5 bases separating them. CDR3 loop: CASSYTGNTGELFF. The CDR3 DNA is TGTGCCAGCAGTTACACAGGGAACACCGGGGAGCTGTTTTTT.

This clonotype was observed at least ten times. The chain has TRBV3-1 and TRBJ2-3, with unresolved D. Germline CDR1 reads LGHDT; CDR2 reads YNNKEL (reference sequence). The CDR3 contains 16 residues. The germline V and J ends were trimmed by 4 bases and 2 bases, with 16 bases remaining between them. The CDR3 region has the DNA TGTGCCAGCAGCCGCAAGGCCCCTCGGAACACAGATACGCAGTATTTT. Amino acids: CASSRKAPRNTDTQYF.

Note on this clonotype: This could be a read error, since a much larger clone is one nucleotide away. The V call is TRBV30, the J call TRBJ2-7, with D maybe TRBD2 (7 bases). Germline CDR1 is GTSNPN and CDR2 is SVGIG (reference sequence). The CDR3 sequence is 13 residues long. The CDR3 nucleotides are TGTGCCTGGAGTGTAAGTGGGGGGGCGGAGCGGTACTTC. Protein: CAWSVSGGAERYF.

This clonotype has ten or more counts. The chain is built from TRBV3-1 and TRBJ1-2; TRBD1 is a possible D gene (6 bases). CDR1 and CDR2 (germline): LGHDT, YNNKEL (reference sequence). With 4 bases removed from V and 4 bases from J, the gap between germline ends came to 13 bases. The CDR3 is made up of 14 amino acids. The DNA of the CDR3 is TGTGCCAGCAGCCGCTGGGACACGGGCTATGGCTACACCTTC. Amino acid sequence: CASSRWDTGYGYTF.

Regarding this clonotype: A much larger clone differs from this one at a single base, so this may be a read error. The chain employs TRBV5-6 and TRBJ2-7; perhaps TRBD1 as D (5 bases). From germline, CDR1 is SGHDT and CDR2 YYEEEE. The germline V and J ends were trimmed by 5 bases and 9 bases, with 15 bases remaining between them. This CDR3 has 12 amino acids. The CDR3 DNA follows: TGTGCCAGCAGTACACAGGTCCTGGGGCAGTACTTC. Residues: CASSTQVLGQYF.

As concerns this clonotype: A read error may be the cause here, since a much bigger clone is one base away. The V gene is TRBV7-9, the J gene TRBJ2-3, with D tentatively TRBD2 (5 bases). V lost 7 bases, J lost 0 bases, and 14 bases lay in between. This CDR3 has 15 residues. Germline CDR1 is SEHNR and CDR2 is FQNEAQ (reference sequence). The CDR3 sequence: CASNRERISTDTQYF. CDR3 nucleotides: TGTGCCAGCAACCGCGAGCGGATCAGCACAGATACGCAGTATTTT. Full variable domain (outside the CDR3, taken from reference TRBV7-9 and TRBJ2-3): DTGVSQNPRHKITKRGQNVTFRCDPISEHNRLYWYRQTLGQGPEFLTYFQNEAQLEKSRLLSDRFSAERPKGSFSTLEIQRTEQGDSAMYLCASNRERISTDTQYFGPGTRLTVL.

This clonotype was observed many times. CDR3 sequence reads: CASSHPRQGSYNEQFF. CDR3 bases: TGCGCCAGCAGCCATCCTCGACAGGGCAGCTACAATGAGCAGTTCTTC. The genes are TRBV4-1 and TRBJ2-1; 7 bases are shared with TRBD1. The CDR3 length is 16 residues. Germline CDR1 is MGHRA and CDR2 is YSYEKL. The V gene end was trimmed by 3 bases and the J gene end by 3 bases; junction bases not matched to a gene: 8.

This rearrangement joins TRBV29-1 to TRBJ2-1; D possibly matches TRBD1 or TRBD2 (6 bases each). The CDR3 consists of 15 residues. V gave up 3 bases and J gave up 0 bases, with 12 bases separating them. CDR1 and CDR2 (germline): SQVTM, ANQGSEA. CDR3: CSVEGGVGSYNEQFF. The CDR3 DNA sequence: TGCAGCGTTGAGGGGGGCGTCGGCTCCTACAATGAGCAGTTCTTC.

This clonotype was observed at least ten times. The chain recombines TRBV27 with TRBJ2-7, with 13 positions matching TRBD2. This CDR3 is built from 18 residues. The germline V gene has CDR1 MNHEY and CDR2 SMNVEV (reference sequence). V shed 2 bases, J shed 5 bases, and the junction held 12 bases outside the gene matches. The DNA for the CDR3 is TGTGCCAGCAGTTTAATTCCCATGACTAGCGGGAGGTCGGACGAGCAGTACTTC. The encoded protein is CASSLIPMTSGRSDEQYF.

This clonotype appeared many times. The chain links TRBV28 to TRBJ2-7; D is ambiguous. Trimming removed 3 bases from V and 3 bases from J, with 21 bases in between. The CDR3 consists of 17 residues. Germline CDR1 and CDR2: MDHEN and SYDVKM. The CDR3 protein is CASSFVVATEVNYEQYF. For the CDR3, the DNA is TGTGCCAGCAGTTTCGTAGTTGCCACTGAGGTTAACTACGAGCAGTACTTC.

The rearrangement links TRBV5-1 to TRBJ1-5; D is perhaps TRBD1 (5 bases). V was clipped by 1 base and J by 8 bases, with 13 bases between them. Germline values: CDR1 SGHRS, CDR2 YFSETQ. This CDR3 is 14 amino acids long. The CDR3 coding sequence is TGCGCCAGCAGCTTGAGTGGGGGGTACGAGCCCCAGCATTTT. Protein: CASSLSGGYEPQHF.

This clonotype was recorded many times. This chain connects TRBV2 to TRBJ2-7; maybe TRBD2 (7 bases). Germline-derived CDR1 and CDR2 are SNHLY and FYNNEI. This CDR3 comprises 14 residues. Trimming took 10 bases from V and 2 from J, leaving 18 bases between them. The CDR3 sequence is CATTQWEGAYEQYF. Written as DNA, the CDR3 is TGTGCCACTACACAATGGGAGGGGGCCTACGAGCAGTACTTC.

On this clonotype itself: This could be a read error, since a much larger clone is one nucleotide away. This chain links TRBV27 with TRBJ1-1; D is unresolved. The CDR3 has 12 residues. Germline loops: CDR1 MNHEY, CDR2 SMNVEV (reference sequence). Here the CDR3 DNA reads TGTGCCAGCAGTTTGGGAAACCTGCCAGCTCTCTTT. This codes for CASSLGNLPALF.

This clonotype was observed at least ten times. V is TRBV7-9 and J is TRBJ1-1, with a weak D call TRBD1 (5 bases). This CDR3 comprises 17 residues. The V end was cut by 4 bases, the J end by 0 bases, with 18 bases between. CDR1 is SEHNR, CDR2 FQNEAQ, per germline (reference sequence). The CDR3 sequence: CASSSPQNRFMNTEAFF. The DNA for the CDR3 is TGTGCCAGCAGCTCGCCCCAGAACAGGTTCATGAACACTGAAGCTTTCTTT.

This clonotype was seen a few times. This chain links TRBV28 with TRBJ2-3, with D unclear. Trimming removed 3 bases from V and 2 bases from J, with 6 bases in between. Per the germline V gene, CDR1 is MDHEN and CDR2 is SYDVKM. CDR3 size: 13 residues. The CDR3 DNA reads TGTGCCAGCAGTTTGGGGAACACAGATACGCAGTATTTT. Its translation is CASSLGNTDTQYF. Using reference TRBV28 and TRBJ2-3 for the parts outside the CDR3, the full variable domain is DVKVTQSSRYLVKRTGEKVFLECVQDMDHENMFWYRQDPGLGLRLIYFSYDVKMKEKGDIPEGYSVSREKKERFSLILESASTNQTSMYLCASSLGNTDTQYFGPGTRLTVL.

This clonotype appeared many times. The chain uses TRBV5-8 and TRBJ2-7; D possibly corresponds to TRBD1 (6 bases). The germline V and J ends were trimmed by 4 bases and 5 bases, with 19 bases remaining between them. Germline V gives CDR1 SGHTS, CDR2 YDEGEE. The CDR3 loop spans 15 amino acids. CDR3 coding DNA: TGTGCCAGCAGCCCGTCTAACAGGGAAGTCCACGAGCAGTACTTC. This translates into CASSPSNREVHEQYF. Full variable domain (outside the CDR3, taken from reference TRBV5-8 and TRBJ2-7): EAGVTQSPTHLIKTRGQQATLRCSPISGHTSVYWYQQALGLGLQFLLWYDEGEERNRGNFPPRFSGRQFPNYSSELNVNALELEDSALYLCASSPSNREVHEQYFGPGTRLTVT.

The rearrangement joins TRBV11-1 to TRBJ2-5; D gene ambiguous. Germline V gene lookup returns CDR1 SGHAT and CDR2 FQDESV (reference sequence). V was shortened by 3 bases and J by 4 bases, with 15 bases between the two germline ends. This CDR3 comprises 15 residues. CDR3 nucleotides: TGTGCCAGCAGCTTTGAGTATCTGTACTCAGAGACCCAGTACTTC. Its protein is CASSFEYLYSETQYF.

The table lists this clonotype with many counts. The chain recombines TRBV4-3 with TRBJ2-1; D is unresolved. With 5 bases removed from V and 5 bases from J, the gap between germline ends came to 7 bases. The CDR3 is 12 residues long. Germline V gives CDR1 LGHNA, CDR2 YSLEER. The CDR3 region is CASSAKHNEQFF. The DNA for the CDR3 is TGCGCCAGCAGCGCCAAGCACAATGAGCAGTTCTTC.

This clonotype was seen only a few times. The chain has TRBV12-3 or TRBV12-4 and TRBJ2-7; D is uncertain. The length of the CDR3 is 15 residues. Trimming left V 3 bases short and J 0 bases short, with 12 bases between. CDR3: CASSFFSQFSYEQYF. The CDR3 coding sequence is TGTGCCAGCAGTTTTTTCTCGCAGTTCTCCTACGAGCAGTACTTC.

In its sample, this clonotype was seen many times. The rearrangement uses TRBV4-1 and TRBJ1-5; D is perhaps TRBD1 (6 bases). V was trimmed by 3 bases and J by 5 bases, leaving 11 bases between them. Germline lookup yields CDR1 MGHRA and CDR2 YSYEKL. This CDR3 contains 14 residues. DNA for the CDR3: TGCGCCAGCAGCCAGGTAGGGGGGTATCAGCCCCAGCATTTT. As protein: CASSQVGGYQPQHF.

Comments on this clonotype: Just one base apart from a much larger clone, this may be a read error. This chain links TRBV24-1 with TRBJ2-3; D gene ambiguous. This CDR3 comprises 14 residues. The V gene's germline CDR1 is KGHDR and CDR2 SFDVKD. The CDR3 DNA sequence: TGTGCCACCCGTGATGATTTCGACGCAGATACGCAGTATTTT. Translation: CATRDDFDADTQYF.

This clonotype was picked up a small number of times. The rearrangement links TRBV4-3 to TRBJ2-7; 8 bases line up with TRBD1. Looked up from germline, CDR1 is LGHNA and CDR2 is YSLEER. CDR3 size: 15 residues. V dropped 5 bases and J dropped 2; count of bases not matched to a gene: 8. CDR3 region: CASSGGTGSTYEQYF. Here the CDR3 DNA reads TGCGCCAGCAGCGGAGGGACAGGTAGCACCTACGAGCAGTACTTC.

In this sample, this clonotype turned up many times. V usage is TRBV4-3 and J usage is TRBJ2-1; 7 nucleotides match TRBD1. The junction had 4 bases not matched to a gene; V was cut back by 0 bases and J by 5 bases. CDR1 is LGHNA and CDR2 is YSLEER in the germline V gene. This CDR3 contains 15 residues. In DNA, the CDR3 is TGCGCCAGCAGCCAAGATAGGGGGCCAGACAATGAGCAGTTCTTC. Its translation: CASSQDRGPDNEQFF.

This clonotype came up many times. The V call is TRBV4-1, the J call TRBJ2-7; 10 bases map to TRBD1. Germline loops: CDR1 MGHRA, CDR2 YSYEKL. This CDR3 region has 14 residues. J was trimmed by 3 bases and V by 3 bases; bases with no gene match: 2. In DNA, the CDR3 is TGCGCCAGCAGCCAGGGGACAGGGGACTACGAGCAGTACTTC. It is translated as CASSQGTGDYEQYF.

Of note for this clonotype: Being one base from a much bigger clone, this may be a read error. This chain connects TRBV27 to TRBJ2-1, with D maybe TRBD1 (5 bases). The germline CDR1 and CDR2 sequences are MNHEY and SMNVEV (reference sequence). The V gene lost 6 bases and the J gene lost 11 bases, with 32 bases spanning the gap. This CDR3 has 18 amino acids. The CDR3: CASRKTAGIIGLGVKQFF. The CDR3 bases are TGTGCCAGCAGAAAAACTGCAGGGATTATCGGATTAGGTGTTAAGCAGTTCTTC.

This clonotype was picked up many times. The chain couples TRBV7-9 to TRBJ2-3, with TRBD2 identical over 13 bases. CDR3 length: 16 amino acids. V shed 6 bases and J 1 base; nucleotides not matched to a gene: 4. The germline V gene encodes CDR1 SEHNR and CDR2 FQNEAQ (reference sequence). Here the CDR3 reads CASRGLAGMGTDTQYF. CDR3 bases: TGTGCCAGCAGGGGACTAGCGGGAATGGGCACAGATACGCAGTATTTT.

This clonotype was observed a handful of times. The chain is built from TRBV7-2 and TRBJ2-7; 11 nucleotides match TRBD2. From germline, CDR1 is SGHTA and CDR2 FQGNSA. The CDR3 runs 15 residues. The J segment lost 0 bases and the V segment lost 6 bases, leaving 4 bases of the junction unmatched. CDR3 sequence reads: CASSQGLAGSYEQYF. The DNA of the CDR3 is TGTGCCAGCAGTCAAGGACTAGCGGGCTCCTACGAGCAGTACTTC.